This T cell receptor beta chain stems from a study of technical replicates of blood from several donors. The CDR3 length is 17 residues. The assay was immunoSEQ multiplex PCR, and TCRdb's table has in-frame clones only and misses some. The table shows fewer than 20,000 clones, with around 86% occurring only once. The genes are TRBV12-2 and TRBJ1-5. TRBV12-2 is recorded as a pseudogene. The sequence was collected from a human donor in good health. Specimen: PBMCs. The CDR3 reads CASRSGERLYSNQPQHF. DNA for the CDR3: TGTGCAAGTCGCTCCGGGGAGAGGCTATATAGCAATCAGCCCCAGCATTTT.